This T cell receptor beta chain was identified in a study of glioma-infiltrating T cells after dendritic cell vaccination (dated by TCRdb to 2016 to 2018). Broadly, across the study: The cohort included 15 or so glioblastoma patients drawn from Phase I and II dendritic cell vaccination trials, of whom 9 were newly diagnosed and 6 had recurrent disease. In glioblastoma patients vaccinated with dendritic cells, deep sequencing of TCR beta CDR3 regions served to measure the amount of tumor-infiltrating lymphocytes and to compare repertoires between tumor and blood. Survival after dendritic cell vaccination was correlated with TCR sequencing metrics, including TIL content and tumor-blood repertoire overlap. Between the early 2000s and the early 2010s, the patients were given dendritic cell vaccination pulsed with autologous tumor lysate. Each patient got three intradermal injections of the dendritic cell vaccine, spaced at biweekly intervals, in the arm below the axilla. To make the vaccine, monocyte-derived dendritic cells were cultured for under eight days with IL-4 and GM-CSF and then pulsed overnight with autologous tumor lysate.

This clone turned up a few times. What this receptor recognizes is not known. No quality values exist for individual bases; no much larger clone is one base distant. Patients were selected for having adequate residual fresh-frozen tumor tissue and more than two years of available survival data. Molecular status otherwise varied across the glioblastoma patients, but none of them carried an isocitrate dehydrogenase mutation. PBMC were collected before vaccination, two weeks after the third vaccination, and at tumor progression when it occurred. Genomic DNA was extracted with the Qiagen DNeasy Blood extraction Kit. The CDR3 goes from the cysteine to the phenylalanine over 14 residues. Kept here is only the CDR3 DNA, which spans 42 bases and is read in frame from base 1. Deletion took 0 bases off V and 8 bases off J, with a span of 10 bases between the germline ends. CDR1 and CDR2, per the germline V gene, are LGHNA and YSLEER.

TCRB CDR3 regions were amplified from approximately 2 ug genomic DNA, or all available DNA if less, using the immunoSEQ assay. The multiplex PCR employed 60 forward primers targeting TCR V beta segments and 13 reverse primers targeting J beta segments. To estimate reads per starting template, synthetic control templates were spiked into each sample at limiting dilution. Reads of 87 bp were generated by sequencing on the Illumina HiSeq System. In the paper's pipeline: PCR and sequencing errors were removed by a nearest neighbor algorithm that merged closely related sequences. TCR overlap was defined as the percentage of unique tumor TCR beta sequences that were also found in the peripheral blood of the same patient. As stored in TCRdb, this immuneACCESS dataset retains in-frame rearrangements with V and J assigned. A fraction of the clones does not appear; measured against another copy, unresolved V genes explain less than half of the discrepancy, and the remainder lacks a known reason. For V, J and clone size, that table is used; D and trimming come from the DNA. Within this sample are about 92,000 clones, with more than 75% of them counted one time only. About 15% of the sample is in the top ten clones.

The paper's findings and limits, for the study overall: The cohort was small and heterogeneous, and full blood and tumor sets were available for few patients, with initial-recurrent tumor pairs available for even fewer patients. The TCR overlap response model with three groups was called speculative and said to need prospective validation. After dendritic cell vaccination, a higher estimated pretreatment TIL content predicted longer time to progression and longer overall survival. No direct relationship between TCR clonality and survival was found, suggesting that a diverse polyclonal response may matter.

Specimen: blood, collected before dendritic cell vaccination. The clonotype was recovered from a human donor with glioblastoma. Recombination linked TRBV4-3 to TRBJ1-4, with TRBD1 perhaps the D gene, on 6 matching bases. The nucleotide sequence reads as follows: TGCGCCAGCAGCCAAGAACAGGGAAGGGAAAAACTGTTTTTT. It translates as CASSQEQGREKLFF.